This T cell receptor (beta chain) was captured in a study of T cells in Graves' hyperthyroidism and ophthalmopathy. Across the study: Peripheral blood collection took place at initial diagnosis, before any treatment.

Study results and caveats: Blood held most thyroid clonotypes expanded above 0.001 frequency.

Newly diagnosed hyperthyroidism patients aged 18 to 65 years had disease lasting under 2 months. Extraction of PBMCs used about 9.2 ml of fresh peripheral blood. The germline V gene has CDR1 SGHVS and CDR2 FQNEAQ. This CDR3 is 15 amino acids long. V lost 1 base and J lost 3, with 12 bases in between. RNA transcripts yielded amplified TCR beta CDR3 regions. A set of HTBI primers served as the primers for a first-round RT-PCR of the TCR CDR3. MiXCR, applied by TCRdb to the multiplex PCR reads, yields one record per CDR3 protein. The sample yields approximately 630,000 distinct CDR3 sequences, 15% to 20% seen once. This clonotype has a count of ten or more. Its target is not known.

This chain links TRBV7-8 with TRBJ2-5, with D possibly being TRBD1 (5 bases). Sequencing was carried out using blood. The sequence was obtained from a woman in her twenties or thirties with Graves' hyperthyroidism. CDR3: CASSLESGWEETQYF. CDR3 DNA sequence: TGTGCCAGCAGCTTAGAATCAGGGTGGGAAGAGACCCAGTACTTC. The whole variable domain, remainder taken from reference TRBV7-8 and TRBJ2-5, is GAGVSQSPRYKVAKRGQDVALRCDPISGHVSLFWYQQALGQGPEFLTYFQNEAQLDKSGLPSDRFFAERPEGSVSTLKIQRTQQEDSAVYLCASSLESGWEETQYFGPGTRLLVL.